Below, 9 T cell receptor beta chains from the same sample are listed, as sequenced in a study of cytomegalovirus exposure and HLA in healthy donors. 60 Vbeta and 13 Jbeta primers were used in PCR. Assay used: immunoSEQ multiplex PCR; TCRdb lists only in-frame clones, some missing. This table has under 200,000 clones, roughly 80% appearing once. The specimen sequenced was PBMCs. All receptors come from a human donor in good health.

CDR3 nucleotide sequence: TGTGCCAGCTCACCAGACAACAACTATGGCTACACCTTC. Encoded protein: CASSPDNNYGYTF. The chain combines TRBV18 with TRBJ1-2; no reliable D call. CDR1 KGHSH and CDR2 LQKENI come from the germline V gene. Trimming shortened V by 2 bases and J by 2 bases, and 6 bases separated the two germline ends. CDR3 size: 13 residues.

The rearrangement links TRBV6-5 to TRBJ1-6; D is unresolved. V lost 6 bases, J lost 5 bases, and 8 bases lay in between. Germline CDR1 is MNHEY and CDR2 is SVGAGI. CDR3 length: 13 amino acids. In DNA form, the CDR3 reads TGTGCCAGCAGCCGCCAGGATAATTCACCCCTCCACTTT. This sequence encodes CASSRQDNSPLHF.

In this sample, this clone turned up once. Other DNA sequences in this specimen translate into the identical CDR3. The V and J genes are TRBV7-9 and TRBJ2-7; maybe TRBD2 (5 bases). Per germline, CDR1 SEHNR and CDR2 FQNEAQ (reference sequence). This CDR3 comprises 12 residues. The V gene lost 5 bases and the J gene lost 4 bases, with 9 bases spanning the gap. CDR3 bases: TGTGCCAGCAGCCCTACGGGGTACGAGCAGTACTTC. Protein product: CASSPTGYEQYF.

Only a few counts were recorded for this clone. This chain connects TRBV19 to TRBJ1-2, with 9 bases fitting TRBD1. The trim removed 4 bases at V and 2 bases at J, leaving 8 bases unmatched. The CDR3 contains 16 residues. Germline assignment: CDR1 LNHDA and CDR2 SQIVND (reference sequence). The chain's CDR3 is CASSTTGTGRNYGYTF. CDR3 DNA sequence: TGTGCCAGTAGTACCACCGGGACAGGGAGGAACTATGGCTACACCTTC.

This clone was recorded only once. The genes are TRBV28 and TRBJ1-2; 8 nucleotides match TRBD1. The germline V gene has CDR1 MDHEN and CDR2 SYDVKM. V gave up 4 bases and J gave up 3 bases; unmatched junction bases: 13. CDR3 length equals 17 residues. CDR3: CASSSAGTGFFYYGYTF. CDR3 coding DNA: TGTGCCAGCAGTTCCGCCGGGACAGGTTTTTTTTACTATGGCTACACCTTC.

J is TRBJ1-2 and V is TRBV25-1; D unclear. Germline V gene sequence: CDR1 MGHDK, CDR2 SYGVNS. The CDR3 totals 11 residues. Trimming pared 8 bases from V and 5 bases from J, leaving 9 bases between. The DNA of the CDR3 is TGTGCCAGCTCGGCGGGGTATGGCTACACCTTC. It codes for CASSAGYGYTF.

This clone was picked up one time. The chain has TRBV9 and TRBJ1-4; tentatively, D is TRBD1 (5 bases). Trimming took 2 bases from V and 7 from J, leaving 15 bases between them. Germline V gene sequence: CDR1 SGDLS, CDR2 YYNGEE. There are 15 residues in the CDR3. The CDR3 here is CASSVSGGGGEKLFF. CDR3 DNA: TGTGCCAGCAGCGTCTCGGGGGGGGGTGGTGAAAAACTGTTTTTT.

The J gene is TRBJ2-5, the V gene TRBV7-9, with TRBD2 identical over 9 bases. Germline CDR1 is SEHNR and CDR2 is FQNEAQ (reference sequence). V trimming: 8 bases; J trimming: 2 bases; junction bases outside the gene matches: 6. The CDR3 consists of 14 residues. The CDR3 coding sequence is TGTGCCAGCGAAATAGCGGGGGAACAAGAGACCCAGTACTTC. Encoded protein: CASEIAGEQETQYF.

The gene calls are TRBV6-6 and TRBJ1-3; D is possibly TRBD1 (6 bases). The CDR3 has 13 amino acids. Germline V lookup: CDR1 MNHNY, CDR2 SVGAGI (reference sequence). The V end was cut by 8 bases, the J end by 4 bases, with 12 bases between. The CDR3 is CASGQGLGNTIYF. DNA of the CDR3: TGTGCCAGCGGTCAGGGGTTGGGAAACACCATATATTTT.